This T cell receptor beta chain is drawn from a study of blood T cell repertoires in COVID-19. Study details: Some COVID-19 samples were acute and others convalescent; all came from the United States, Italy and Spain. PBMCs, B-cell-depleted T cells, or T cells provided the cDNA or gDNA that made up the material.

Germline CDR1 is SGHRS and CDR2 is YFSETQ. CDR3 length equals 18 residues. The J segment lost 6 bases and the V segment lost 2 bases, leaving 16 bases of the junction unmatched. Authors' methods: Scientists estimated how many nucleated cells there were by amplifying reference gene primers. TCRdb's copy holds only in-frame clones and misses some; the assay was immunoSEQ multiplex PCR. The V and J calls and clone size come from that table; D and trimming were worked out from the DNA. The data hold about 230,000 clones, with 75% to 85% observed a single time. The chain uses TRBV5-1 and TRBJ2-2; TRBD2 aligns across 7 bases. Sequencing was done on a sample of peripheral blood. The sequence was collected from a woman aged 40 to 55 who had recovered from COVID-19. CDR3 sequence reads: CASSFRDYQGPRAGELFF. The CDR3 nucleotides read TGCGCCAGCAGCTTCCGGGACTACCAAGGGCCTAGGGCCGGGGAGCTGTTTTTT.